These T cell receptor beta chains were read from a single sample in a study of cytomegalovirus exposure and HLA in healthy donors. Profiling relied on immunoSEQ multiplex PCR, and the TCRdb table lists in-frame clones only, not all of them. There are over 65,000 clones in the sample, with around 1.2% held by the top ten. Sequencing was performed on PBMCs. The receptors come from a young woman in good health and CMV-seronegative. CDR3s include the opening cysteine and the closing phenylalanine or tryptophan. Each record gives: J gene, V gene, D gene, CDR3 DNA, CDR3 protein. The D gene is left open where the match is weak.

TRBJ2-5 | TRBV7-8 | TRBD2 | TGTGCCAGCAACCCCGCGCGGGAGCTTCAAGAGACCCAGTACTTC | CASNPARELQETQYF
TRBJ1-4 | TRBV7-9 | . | TGTGCCAGCAGCTTAGTTTCCGGGACTGCAAATGAAAAACTGTTTTTT | CASSLVSGTANEKLFF
TRBJ2-7 | TRBV11-2 | . | TGTGCCAGCAGCATCAACAGCGAGCAGTACTTC | CASSINSEQYF
TRBJ2-1 | TRBV6-1 | TRBD2 | TGTGCCAGCAGTGAATTTCTAGCGGGAGAAGTCACCGACAATGAGCAGTTCTTC | CASSEFLAGEVTDNEQFF
TRBJ2-1 | TRBV5-1 | . | TGCGCCAGCAGCTTGGGAACTGAATACAATGAGCAGTTCTTC | CASSLGTEYNEQFF
TRBJ2-7 | TRBV7-9 | TRBD1 | TGTGCCAGCAGCTTTCCCGGGCAGGGGGTCGGCGAGCAGTACTTC | CASSFPGQGVGEQYF
TRBJ2-3 | TRBV5-1 | . | TGCGCCAGCAGCTTGGTTAGCGGATCGTACACAGATACGCAGTATTTT | CASSLVSGSYTDTQYF
TRBJ2-1 | TRBV6-1 | . | TGTGCCAGCAGTGAATTTGGGCAGGGGCCCGACAATGAGCAGTTCTTC | CASSEFGQGPDNEQFF
TRBJ2-7 | TRBV29-1 | TRBD1 | TGCAGCGTTGTTGACAGGGTGGCCTACGAGCAGTACTTC | CSVVDRVAYEQYF
TRBJ1-1 | TRBV19 | . | TGTGCCAGTCGAACACTACAGGCGCGTGAAGCTTTCTTT | CASRTLQAREAFF
TRBJ2-7 | TRBV30 | TRBD1 | TGTGCCTGGAGTGTACGGGGACAGGGGGAGCAGTACTTC | CAWSVRGQGEQYF
TRBJ1-5 | TRBV6-1 | . | TGTGCCAGCAGTGAAACAGACCGTAGCAATCAGCCCCAGCATTTT | CASSETDRSNQPQHF
TRBJ1-1 | TRBV29-1 | . | TGCAGCGCCGGCCCCAGGGTGTTGGGCACTGAAGCTTTCTTT | CSAGPRVLGTEAFF
TRBJ2-1 | TRBV7-6 | . | TGTGCCAGCAGCTTAAAAGGAGGCCCTAACAATGAGCAGTTCTTC | CASSLKGGPNNEQFF
TRBJ2-1 | TRBV6-1 | TRBD2 | TGTGCCAGCAGTGGACCCCTTGCGGGAGGGTACAATGAGCAGTTCTTC | CASSGPLAGGYNEQFF
TRBJ1-1 | TRBV27 | TRBD1 | TGTGCCAGCAGTGCACCGGGACAGGGCGACACTGAAGCTTTCTTT | CASSAPGQGDTEAFF
TRBJ2-7 | TRBV7-2 | . | TGTGCCAGCACCACGTTTGCAGGGGAAACCTACGAGCAGTACTTC | CASTTFAGETYEQYF
TRBJ2-5 | TRBV7-8 | TRBD1 | TGTGCCAGCAGCTTAGCGAGACAGGGAGAGACCCAGTACTTC | CASSLARQGETQYF
TRBJ1-2 | TRBV7-8 | . | TGTGCCAGCAGCTTCCAGGGGTCCTATGGCTACACCTTC | CASSFQGSYGYTF
TRBJ2-1 | TRBV5-4 | TRBD2 | TGTGCCAGCAGCCCTAGCGGGGGGGGCAGTATCAGGGGGCTGTTCTTC | CASSPSGGGSIRGLFF
TRBJ2-1 | TRBV7-2 | TRBD2 | TGTGCCAGCACCCAGCGCGGGGGGCGCTACAATGAGCAGTTCTTC | CASTQRGGRYNEQFF
TRBJ1-1 | TRBV11-2 | . | TGTGCCAGCAGCCACCGAGGACATAACACTGAAGCTTTCTTT | CASSHRGHNTEAFF
TRBJ2-7 | TRBV5-6 | . | TGTGCCAGCAGCTTGTCATTTTCCGTAGCCTCCTACGAGCAGTACTTC | CASSLSFSVASYEQYF
TRBJ2-3 | TRBV5-8 | . | TGTGCCAGCAGCTTGTCGGCAGGGACAGATACGCAGTATTTT | CASSLSAGTDTQYF
TRBJ2-7 | TRBV5-4 | TRBD1 | TGTGCCAGCAGCTTGGTACAAGGGCAGGGGGCTGGCGAGCAGTACTTC | CASSLVQGQGAGEQYF
TRBJ2-7 | TRBV5-1 | . | TGCGCCAGCAGCTCCGACAGCGCCTACGAGCAGTACTTC | CASSSDSAYEQYF
TRBJ2-7 | TRBV5-4 | TRBD2 | TGTGCCAGCAGCTCAAGGACTAGATCTGGGGAGCAGTACTTC | CASSSRTRSGEQYF
TRBJ1-6 | TRBV6-5 | . | TGTGCCAGCAGTTCCGAAAGGGGAAGGTCACCCCTCCACTTT | CASSSERGRSPLHF
TRBJ2-1 | TRBV19 | . | TGTGCCTGTAGCCGCCGGGGGATTTACAATGAGCAGTTCTTC | CACSRRGIYNEQFF
TRBJ1-6 | TRBV27 | . | TGTGCCAGCAGTTTTGGGCAGGGGAATTCACCCCTCCACTTT | CASSFGQGNSPLHF
TRBJ1-3 | TRBV30 | . | TGTGCCTGGAGGGGGGGAGCTGGAAACACCATATATTTT | CAWRGGAGNTIYF
TRBJ2-1 | TRBV5-1 | . | TGCGCCAGCAGCTTGTACCCCCCCAGGGTAATCGGGAGCAATGAGCAGTTCTTC | CASSLYPPRVIGSNEQFF
TRBJ1-2 | TRBV2 | TRBD1 | TGTGCCAGCACCGTTCTAGGGACAGGAGATTCTCATGGTGCGACCTTC | CASTVLGTGDSHGATF
TRBJ1-2 | TRBV19 | TRBD1 | TGTGCCAGTAGTACAGGGGGCGACAGCTATGGCTACACCTTC | CASSTGGDSYGYTF
TRBJ2-7 | TRBV11-2 | TRBD2 | TGTGCCAGCAGCTTAGGACCCGGGACTAGCGGATACTACGAGCAGTACTTC | CASSLGPGTSGYYEQYF
TRBJ2-7 | TRBV7-9 | TRBD1 | TGTGCCAGCAGCGCCACGGGCCCGGACAGGGTAGACGAGCAGTACTTC | CASSATGPDRVDEQYF
TRBJ1-2 | TRBV27 | . | TGTGCCAGCAGTTTATTGGGGGGGCAAGGGATATATGGCTACACCTTC | CASSLLGGQGIYGYTF
TRBJ1-2 | TRBV9 | TRBD1 | TGTGCCAGCAGCCCTCGACAGGGTATGAAGGGTAGGAACTATGGCTACACCTTC | CASSPRQGMKGRNYGYTF
TRBJ1-1 | TRBV29-1 | TRBD1 | TGCAGCGTTCTTCAGGGGGATCAAGAGAACACTGAAGCTTTCTTT | CSVLQGDQENTEAFF
TRBJ2-2 | TRBV9 | TRBD2 | TGTGCCAGCAGCGTAGCTAGCGGGGTTAACACCGGGGAGCTGTTTTTT | CASSVASGVNTGELFF
TRBJ1-6 | TRBV6-1 | TRBD1 | TGTGCCAGCACTAGATCGGGACAGGGTAATTCACCCCTCCACTTT | CASTRSGQGNSPLHF
TRBJ2-7 | TRBV11-2 | . | TGTGCCAGCAGAATAACTAGGTACGAGCAGTACTTC | CASRITRYEQYF
TRBJ2-1 | TRBV19 | TRBD1 | TGTGCCAGTTCAGACAGGGGGCTTTACAATGAGCAGTTCTTC | CASSDRGLYNEQFF
TRBJ2-2 | TRBV10-3 | . | TGTGCCATCAAATCGGACAAGGGTATCACCGGGGAGCTGTTTTTT | CAIKSDKGITGELFF
TRBJ1-3 | TRBV6-1 | . | TGTGCCAGCAGGGGAGGGGGAGCAGGAAACACCATATATTTT | CASRGGGAGNTIYF
TRBJ2-4 | TRBV2 | . | TGTGCCAGCAGTGTGACAGGATCAGCCAAAAACATTCAGTACTTC | CASSVTGSAKNIQYF
TRBJ1-5 | TRBV7-6 | . | TGTGCCAGCTCGGGGGGAGACAATCAGCCCCAGCATTTT | CASSGGDNQPQHF
TRBJ2-7 | TRBV11-2 | . | TGTGCCAGCAGCTTTCGTACAGGGTCCGAGCAGTACTTC | CASSFRTGSEQYF
TRBJ1-3 | TRBV19 | . | TGTGCCAGTAGTATAAGGCCGATAGGACCTCCGGGACTTCCCGTTGGAAACACCATATATTTT | CASSIRPIGPPGLPVGNTIYF
TRBJ2-6 | TRBV19 | TRBD1 | TGTGCCAGTAGTCCCGGGACAGGTCAGTCTGGGGCCAACGTCCTGACTTTC | CASSPGTGQSGANVLTF
TRBJ1-2 | TRBV7-2 | . | TGTGCCAGCAGTCCATCCAAAGGGGGAGTCTATGGCTACACCTTC | CASSPSKGGVYGYTF
TRBJ2-5 | TRBV18 | TRBD2 | TGTGCCAGCTCACGCGGGAGGGCCGTAGAGACCCAGTACTTC | CASSRGRAVETQYF
TRBJ2-6 | TRBV7-2 | TRBD1 | TGTGCCAGCAGCTCTACAGGGGTGGCCAACGTCCTGACTTTC | CASSSTGVANVLTF
TRBJ1-3 | TRBV30 | TRBD1 | TGTGCCTGGAGCTCCTCCGGGACAGTAGCTGGAAACACCATATATTTT | CAWSSSGTVAGNTIYF
TRBJ2-1 | TRBV30 | TRBD2 | TGTGCCTGGAGTGCGACTAGCGGGAGGGCCCGTGAGCAGTTCTTC | CAWSATSGRAREQFF
TRBJ2-7 | TRBV19 | TRBD1 | TGTGCCAGTAGTCCTTGGGACAGCCACGAGCAGTACTTC | CASSPWDSHEQYF
TRBJ1-2 | TRBV7-9 | TRBD1 | TGTGCCAGCAGCTTAAGGGACAGGGGGACTTATGGCTACACCTTC | CASSLRDRGTYGYTF
TRBJ2-7 | TRBV27 | TRBD1 | TGTGCCAGCAGGGACGGACAGGGAGTCGACGAGCAGTACTTC | CASRDGQGVDEQYF
TRBJ2-2 | TRBV25-1 | . | TGTGCCAGCAGTGGGACTGGATTCGGGGAGCTGTTTTTT | CASSGTGFGELFF